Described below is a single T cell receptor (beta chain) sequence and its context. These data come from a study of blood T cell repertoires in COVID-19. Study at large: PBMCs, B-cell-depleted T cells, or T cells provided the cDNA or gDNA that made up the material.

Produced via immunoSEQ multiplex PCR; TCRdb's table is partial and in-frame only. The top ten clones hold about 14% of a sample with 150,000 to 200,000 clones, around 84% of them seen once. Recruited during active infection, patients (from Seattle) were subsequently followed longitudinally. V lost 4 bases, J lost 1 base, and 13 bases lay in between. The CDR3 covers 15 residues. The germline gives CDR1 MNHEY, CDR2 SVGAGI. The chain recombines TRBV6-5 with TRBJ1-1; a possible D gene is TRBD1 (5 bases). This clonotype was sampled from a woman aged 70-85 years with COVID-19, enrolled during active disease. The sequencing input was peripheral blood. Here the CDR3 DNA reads TGTGCCAGCAGTTTTGGGGGGAAAGGGAACACTGAAGCTTTCTTT. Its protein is CASSFGGKGNTEAFF.